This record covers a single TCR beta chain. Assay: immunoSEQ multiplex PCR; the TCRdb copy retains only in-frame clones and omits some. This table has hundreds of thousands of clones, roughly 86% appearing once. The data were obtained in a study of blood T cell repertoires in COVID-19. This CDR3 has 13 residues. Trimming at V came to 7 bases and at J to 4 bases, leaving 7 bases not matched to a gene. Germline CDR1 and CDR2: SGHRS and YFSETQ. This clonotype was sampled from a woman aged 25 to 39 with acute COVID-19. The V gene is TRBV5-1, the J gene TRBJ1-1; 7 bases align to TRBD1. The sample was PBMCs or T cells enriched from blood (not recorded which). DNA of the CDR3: TGCGCCAGCTTCGACAGGGTCTTCACTGAAGCTTTCTTT. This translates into CASFDRVFTEAFF.